This passage covers 3 T cell receptor beta chains from one sample sequenced in a study of blood T cell repertoires in COVID-19. Clones were read by immunoSEQ multiplex PCR, and TCRdb kept only the in-frame ones, dropping some. Found here are under 95,000 clones, 87% of them singletons; the top ten hold roughly 5.4%. The sample comprised peripheral blood. The receptors derive from a man aged 55 to 69 with acute or convalescent COVID-19.

The rearrangement uses TRBV4-2 and TRBJ1-1; 8 bases map to TRBD1. The CDR3 has 16 amino acids. Germline V lookup: CDR1 LGHNA, CDR2 YNFKEQ. V lost 0 bases, J lost 3 bases, and 6 bases stayed unmatched. The CDR3 nucleotides are TGTGCCAGCAGCCAAGATTCCGTACAGGGGGACACTGAAGCTTTCTTT. The encoded protein is CASSQDSVQGDTEAFF.

This sequence joins TRBV2 and TRBJ1-2, with TRBD1 matching 7 bases. The junction had 9 bases not matched to a gene; V was cut back by 5 bases and J by 6 bases. The CDR3 is 14 amino acids. CDR1 and CDR2 (germline): SNHLY, FYNNEI. Here the CDR3 DNA reads TGTGCCAGCAGTCTGGACAGGACGCATGATGGCTACACCTTC. Its protein is CASSLDRTHDGYTF.

The chain joins TRBV2 to TRBJ1-3; 8 bases match TRBD1. The V gene end was trimmed by 4 bases and the J gene end by 0 bases; junction bases not matched to a gene: 5. This CDR3 is 16 amino acids long. CDR1 is SNHLY and CDR2 is FYNNEI in the germline V gene. CDR3 loop: CASSGLDRASGNTIYF. The CDR3 DNA is TGTGCCAGCAGTGGACTGGACAGGGCCTCTGGAAACACCATATATTTT.